This T cell receptor (beta chain) was sequenced for a study of CDR3 diversity in severe acne. The CDR3 spans 21 residues. V shed 9 bases, J shed 2 bases, and the junction held 27 bases outside the gene matches. Looked up from germline, CDR1 is KGHDR and CDR2 is SFDVKD. MiXCR, applied by TCRdb to the PCR reads, yields one record per CDR3 protein. The sample has some 84,000 distinct CDR3 sequences, under 65% seen once. The sample holds many counts of this clonotype. The gene calls are TRBV24-1 and TRBJ2-7; 10 nucleotides align to TRBD1. Sequenced: blood. This receptor was obtained from a male donor in good health, without acne. The CDR3 DNA is TGTGCCACCCGCAACCGACGGGACAGGGGCGATGAACGAACCGGAACCTACGAGCAGTACTTC. Translation gives CATRNRRDRGDERTGTYEQYF.